The next 2 T cell receptor beta chains were all read from a single sample in a study of CXCR3-negative and CXCR3-positive naive CD8 T cells. UMI labels and 5' RACE were used to prepare the TRB cDNA libraries. TCRdb re-called the 5' RACE reads, yielding one record per CDR3 amino acid sequence without DNA. The sample shows under 85,000 distinct CDR3 sequences, and around 1.5% sits with its ten largest clones. The sequencing input was naive CXCR3- CD8+ T cells from blood. As for subset: CD45RO-CCR7+CD27+CD95- naive CD8+ T cells lacking CXCR3 (TNR3-). The receptors derive from a human donor in good health. Some clones in this sample may be carry-over from other donors' samples.

CDR3 amino acids: CASSEYGTKPDTQYF. J is TRBJ2-3 and V is TRBV25-1; the D call from TCRdb, TRBD1, cannot be confirmed without DNA. Germline values: CDR1 MGHDK, CDR2 SYGVNS. There are 15 residues in the CDR3.

The chain links TRBV5-5 to TRBJ1-5. Germline loops: CDR1 SGHKS, CDR2 YYEKEE (reference sequence). The CDR3 runs to 12 residues. The CDR3 loop reads CASSLKDQPQHF.